These T cell receptor beta chains were read from a single sample in a study of a mutant IDH1 vaccine in newly diagnosed glioma. Some clones are missing from TCRdb's copy, which holds only in-frame ones; the method was immunoSEQ multiplex PCR. The data show approximately 50,000 clones, roughly nine tenths seen once. Which antigens these TCRs recognize remains unknown. The sequencing used PBMCs, collected from a glioma patient whose treatment included an IDH1 peptide vaccine. The receptors stem from a man in his forties with glioma. Each CDR3 is given with its conserved first and last residue. D genes are given only for firm matches. Expanded clones are given a class, and other clones once, few, many or no size at all.

CDR3nt: TGTGCCAGCAGTTACAGGGGGCGGGGGGGCACTGAAGCTTTCTTT
CDR3aa: CASSYRGRGGTEAFF
abundance: .
v_gene: TRBV6-5
d_gene: TRBD1
j_gene: TRBJ1-1

CDR3nt: TGTGCCAGCAGCTTAACGCATGGGGAGACCCAGTACTTC
CDR3aa: CASSLTHGETQYF
abundance: .
v_gene: TRBV7-3
d_gene: .
j_gene: TRBJ2-5

CDR3nt: TGTGCCACCAGCAGAGGGGGGACGGGGACCCTTGGGGCCAACGTCCTGACTTTC
CDR3aa: CATSRGGTGTLGANVLTF
abundance: .
v_gene: TRBV15
d_gene: .
j_gene: TRBJ2-6

CDR3nt: TGTGCCAGCAGCTTAGGGACAGGGGGCGGCTACACCTTC
CDR3aa: CASSLGTGGGYTF
abundance: .
v_gene: TRBV7-9
d_gene: TRBD1
j_gene: TRBJ1-2

CDR3nt: TGTGCCAGCAGCACCAGGGGGCCCGGACTAACTTCCACTGAAGCTTTCTTT
CDR3aa: CASSTRGPGLTSTEAFF
abundance: .
v_gene: TRBV5-5
d_gene: TRBD1
j_gene: TRBJ1-1

CDR3nt: TGTGCCAGCAGCTTAGCAGGGAACATTCAGTACTTC
CDR3aa: CASSLAGNIQYF
abundance: .
v_gene: TRBV7-2
d_gene: .
j_gene: TRBJ2-4

CDR3nt: TGTGCCAGCAGCTTGGACAGGGGGCAGGAGCAGTTCTTC
CDR3aa: CASSLDRGQEQFF
abundance: .
v_gene: TRBV5-4
d_gene: TRBD1
j_gene: TRBJ2-1

CDR3nt: TGTGCCAGCAGAACAACGGCGAACACTGAAGCTTTCTTT
CDR3aa: CASRTTANTEAFF
abundance: few
v_gene: TRBV6-1
d_gene: .
j_gene: TRBJ1-1

CDR3nt: TGTGCCAGCACCGTTCTATACAATCAGCCCCAGCATTTT
CDR3aa: CASTVLYNQPQHF
abundance: .
v_gene: TRBV28
d_gene: .
j_gene: TRBJ1-5

CDR3nt: TGTGCCAGCAGCCCGACAGGGGGAGAGCAGTACTTC
CDR3aa: CASSPTGGEQYF
abundance: .
v_gene: TRBV7-9
d_gene: TRBD1
j_gene: TRBJ2-7

CDR3nt: TGTGCCAGCAGTCCCCGGACAGGGGGAATGAACACTGAAGCTTTCTTT
CDR3aa: CASSPRTGGMNTEAFF
abundance: .
v_gene: TRBV6-6
d_gene: TRBD1
j_gene: TRBJ1-1

CDR3nt: TGTGCCAGCTTAATGGGACAGTCTAATTCACCCCTCCACTTT
CDR3aa: CASLMGQSNSPLHF
abundance: .
v_gene: TRBV5-5
d_gene: TRBD1
j_gene: TRBJ1-6

CDR3nt: TGTGCCAGCAGTGACTCGGACACCCGGGAGCTGTTTTTT
CDR3aa: CASSDSDTRELFF
abundance: .
v_gene: TRBV6-4
d_gene: .
j_gene: TRBJ2-2

CDR3nt: TGCGCCAGCAGCCCACAGTTCCTAGCGGGGCTCAATGAGCAGTTCTTC
CDR3aa: CASSPQFLAGLNEQFF
abundance: .
v_gene: TRBV4-3
d_gene: TRBD2
j_gene: TRBJ2-1